Listed below are T cell receptor beta chains from one sample, sequenced in a study of T cells in Graves' hyperthyroidism and ophthalmopathy. TCRdb re-called the multiplex PCR reads with MiXCR, one entry per CDR3 protein. This table holds fewer than 900,000 distinct CDR3 sequences, 15% to 20% found once. The specimen was blood. The receptors shown here come from a woman in her fifties or sixties with Graves' hyperthyroidism that later progressed to Graves' ophthalmopathy. The CDR3 runs from the conserved cysteine through the conserved F or W. A D gene is named only where the DNA matches it firmly. Size is stated for part of the rows, as once, few or many counts, or as a class when the clone is expanded.

clone size	V gene	J gene	D gene	CDR3 DNA	CDR3 protein
many	TRBV6-1	TRBJ1-2	NA	TGTGCCAGCAATCTTGCTTTTGGGCCAGGGGCTAACTATGGCTACACCTTC	CASNLAFGPGANYGYTF
many	TRBV7-8	TRBJ1-1	NA	TGTGCCAGCAGCTTAGCCTACAGTAACACTGAAGCTTTCTTT	CASSLAYSNTEAFF
many	TRBV7-2	TRBJ2-3	TRBD2	TGTGCCAGCAGCCAGAGCGGGAGCCTTCCCACAGATACGCAGTATTTT	CASSQSGSLPTDTQYF
few	TRBV5-6	TRBJ2-1	NA	TGTGCCAGCAACGAACAGAGGGGGGGGCACTACAATGAGCAGTTCTTC	CASNEQRGGHYNEQFF
NA	TRBV7-9	TRBJ1-4	NA	TGTGCCAGCAGCTTAATCGGGGGTGGAGTAGGTGAAAAACTGTTTTTT	CASSLIGGGVGEKLFF
few	TRBV6-1	TRBJ2-3	TRBD2	TGTGCCAGCACAGCGGGGGCAAAAGGTACTAGCACAGATACGCAGTATTTT	CASTAGAKGTSTDTQYF
many	TRBV12-3/TRBV12-4	TRBJ2-7	NA	TGTGCCAGCAGTTTCGGGGGATCATTGGCCGAGCAGTACTTC	CASSFGGSLAEQYF
NA	TRBV2	TRBJ2-1	TRBD2	TGTACCAGCAGAAAACTAACAGGGACTAGCGGGGGGGGTGAGCAGTTCTTC	CTSRKLTGTSGGGEQFF
many	TRBV3-1	TRBJ1-5	NA	TGTGCCAGCAGCCATTACAGGGATGGACAGCCCCAGCATTTT	CASSHYRDGQPQHF
NA	TRBV12-3/TRBV12-4	TRBJ1-3	NA	TGTGCCAGCAGTTTCTCTATCGGGTCTGGAAACACCATATATTTT	CASSFSIGSGNTIYF
many	TRBV2	TRBJ1-1	NA	TGTGCCAGCAGTCTACTCAGGGGAGGAAGAGAGACTGAAGCTTTCTTT	CASSLLRGGRETEAFF
NA	TRBV19	TRBJ1-1	TRBD1	TGTGCCAGTAGCAAGGACAGGAATGAAGCTTTCTTT	CASSKDRNEAFF
NA	TRBV11-2	TRBJ1-2	TRBD1	TGTGCCAGCAGCTTAGATCGTGTTTCCGGGACAGACTATGGCTACACCTTC	CASSLDRVSGTDYGYTF
few	TRBV7-9	TRBJ2-3	NA	TGTGCCAGCAGCTCCTTCTCAAGAAGCACAGATACGCAGTATTTT	CASSSFSRSTDTQYF
many	TRBV7-8	TRBJ1-1	TRBD1	TGTGCCAGCAGCACTGGACAGGTCATGAACACTGAAGCTTTCTTT	CASSTGQVMNTEAFF
NA	TRBV6-1	TRBJ1-5	NA	TGTGCCAGCTCGGGGGGCATTCAGCCCCAGCATTTT	CASSGGIQPQHF
few	TRBV10-1	TRBJ2-2	TRBD1	TGCGCCAGCAGTGAGCAGGGGGTGAACACCGGGGAGCTGTTTTTT	CASSEQGVNTGELFF
NA	TRBV19	TRBJ1-5	TRBD1	TGTGCCAGTGCCCACACAGGGGGACGACAGCCCCAGCATTTT	CASAHTGGRQPQHF
few	TRBV7-9	TRBJ2-5	NA	TGTGCCAGCAGCTTAGCCCGATTCGGACAGACCCAGTACTTC	CASSLARFGQTQYF
many	TRBV2	TRBJ2-7	TRBD2	TGTGCCAGCAGGGGCGGGGGGGCAATTCGAAACGAGCAGTACTTC	CASRGGGAIRNEQYF
many	TRBV6-1	TRBJ1-1	NA	TGTGCGATTGCGTCCGACAGCCTGAACACTGAAGCTTTCTTT	CAIASDSLNTEAFF
many	TRBV3-1	TRBJ1-2	NA	TGTGCCAGCAGCCAGGACCTTCAGGGACGCCGTCAGTCCACCTTC	CASSQDLQGRRQSTF
few	TRBV6-2/TRBV6-3	TRBJ2-7	TRBD1	TGTGCCAGCAGTTACCTCCCGACAGGGGACCACGAGCAGTACTTC	CASSYLPTGDHEQYF
NA	TRBV11-2	TRBJ1-1	NA	TGCGCCAGCAGCCCGGGCCCCGGCGACACTGAAGCTTTCTTT	CASSPGPGDTEAFF
NA	TRBV3-1	TRBJ2-2	TRBD2	TGTGCCAGCAGCCACCCATTCGGGGGGGCCGATGGCACCGGGGAGCTGTTTTTT	CASSHPFGGADGTGELFF
many	TRBV3-1	TRBJ1-1	NA	TGTGCCAGCAGCCAAGGCGTACCTGTCTTT	CASSQGVPVF
NA	TRBV7-9	TRBJ2-7	NA	TGTGCCAGCAGGCTAGACGCAACCTACGAGCAGTACTTC	CASRLDATYEQYF
NA	TRBV9	TRBJ2-5	NA	TGTGCCAGCAGCGTGGGGACACGAGCAGGCCAGTACTTC	CASSVGTRAGQYF
many	TRBV13	TRBJ1-2	NA	TGTGCCAGCAGCACCGCGGGGGCCGCTAACTATGGCTACACCTTC	CASSTAGAANYGYTF
many	TRBV7-9	TRBJ2-3	TRBD2	TGTGCCAGCCAGTTCCTTGGACTAGCGGGTGCAGATACGCAGTATTTT	CASQFLGLAGADTQYF
few	TRBV20-1	TRBJ2-5	TRBD2	TGCAGTGCTAGAGATCTGACTAGCGGGGGGAGTGAGACCCAGTACTTC	CSARDLTSGGSETQYF
NA	TRBV7-3	TRBJ1-1	NA	TGTGCCAGCAGCCCAATCCTAGGGGTTAAGGACACTGAAGCTTTCTTT	CASSPILGVKDTEAFF
few	TRBV6-1	TRBJ1-2	NA	TGTGCCAGCAGAATTTCGGACTATGGCTACACCTTC	CASRISDYGYTF
many	TRBV30	TRBJ2-3	NA	TGTGCCTGGAGAGTGGGGCAGAGTATAGATACGCAGTATTTT	CAWRVGQSIDTQYF
many	TRBV20-1	TRBJ2-5	NA	TGCAGTGCTGCCCCCACTGGCCCACAAGAGACCCAGTACTTC	CSAAPTGPQETQYF
NA	TRBV20-1	TRBJ1-2	NA	TGCAGTGCTAGAGATTTGGGGCAGGGCACTAACTATGGCTACACCTTC	CSARDLGQGTNYGYTF
many	TRBV2	TRBJ2-5	NA	TGTGCCAGCAGTTGGGACAAAAGAGAAGAGACCCAGTACTTC	CASSWDKREETQYF
few	TRBV3-1	TRBJ2-4	NA	TGTGCCAGCAGCCAAGATCTGGTTTTAGCCAAAAACATTCAGTACTTC	CASSQDLVLAKNIQYF
NA	TRBV19	TRBJ1-1	TRBD1	TGTGCCAGTAGTAGCGGGACAGGGGGCGTTCGGGAAGCTTTCTTT	CASSSGTGGVREAFF
few	TRBV6-2/TRBV6-3	TRBJ2-3	TRBD2	TGTGCCTGCCAGCGGGGGGCCCTATCAGATACGCAGTATTTT	CACQRGALSDTQYF
NA	TRBV3-1	TRBJ2-1	TRBD2	TGTGCCAGCAGCCGCTACGGGGGGGAAAACAATGAGCAGTTCTTC	CASSRYGGENNEQFF
NA	TRBV12-3/TRBV12-4	TRBJ2-3	NA	TGTGCCAGCACCCTACAGGGAACTATGACAGATACGCAGTATTTT	CASTLQGTMTDTQYF
many	TRBV3-1	TRBJ1-1	NA	TGTGCCAGCAGCCAAGGGGGGGGCAGAGGGACTGAAGCTTTCTTT	CASSQGGGRGTEAFF
many	TRBV6-1	TRBJ2-2	NA	TGTGCCAGCACCGACAGGCGGGTCAACACCGGGGAGCTGTTTTTT	CASTDRRVNTGELFF
NA	TRBV7-9	TRBJ2-2	NA	TGTGCCAGCAGTGAATATGGGCAGCCAGCGAACACCGGGGAGCTGTTTTTT	CASSEYGQPANTGELFF
many	TRBV5-1	TRBJ2-3	NA	TGTGCCAGCAGCTTGAGTCAGGGTAGGACAGATACGCAGTATTTT	CASSLSQGRTDTQYF
many	TRBV7-2	TRBJ1-1	NA	TGTGCCAGCAGCCCCCAGGGTGGAGCCATGAACACTGAAGCTTTCTTT	CASSPQGGAMNTEAFF
few	TRBV2	TRBJ2-1	NA	TGTGCCAGCACCGGGACATATCTAAATGAGCAGTTCTTC	CASTGTYLNEQFF
NA	TRBV5-4	TRBJ2-5	TRBD2	TGTGCCAGCAGCTTGGCTAGCGGGGGCAGAGAGACCCAGTACTTC	CASSLASGGRETQYF
many	TRBV11-2	TRBJ1-6	TRBD1	TGTGCCAGCAGCTTAAACAGGGGGAGTGGGTCACCCCTCCACTTT	CASSLNRGSGSPLHF
few	TRBV9	TRBJ2-3	NA	TGTGCCAGCAGCCCAGGTGGGGGCCCGGGAGATACGCAGTATTTT	CASSPGGGPGDTQYF
NA	TRBV6-4	TRBJ1-2	NA	TGTGCCAGCAGTGACCAGGCAAATGGCTATGGCTACACCTTC	CASSDQANGYGYTF
NA	TRBV19	TRBJ2-5	TRBD1	TGTGCCAGTAGCGCCCCGGGACAGGGTCAAGAGACCCAGTACTTC	CASSAPGQGQETQYF
many	TRBV11-2	TRBJ1-2	TRBD1	TGTGCCAGCAGCTTAGAAGGGACAGGTGGCTACACCTTC	CASSLEGTGGYTF
NA	TRBV5-1	TRBJ2-5	NA	TGCGCCAGCAGCTTGACTGGACCGCCAGAGACCCAGTACTTC	CASSLTGPPETQYF
NA	TRBV5-6	TRBJ1-2	TRBD1	TGTGCCAGCAGCTCATACAGGGGGAAGTTGAACTATGGCTACACCTTC	CASSSYRGKLNYGYTF